The 3 T cell receptor beta chains reported below all come from one sample, sequenced in a study of a mutant IDH1 vaccine in newly diagnosed glioma. Here immunoSEQ multiplex PCR was the method, and the copy in TCRdb shows in-frame clones only, minus some. The sample consists of tens of thousands of clones, 70% to 90% of them appearing once. As for time point: baseline, week 1 (first vaccination visit). Treatment specified: pre-vaccination baseline after standard-of-care therapy. The source was PBMCs, collected from a glioma patient treated with radiotherapy, temozolomide or both. These receptors were taken from a man younger than 40 with glioma.

In this sample, this clone turned up once. The germline gene is not matched at one end of the junction; a read error may be the cause. J is TRBJ1-6 and V is TRBV6-1, with D unclear. The CDR3 is 15 residues long. Germline V gene sequence: CDR1 MNHNS, CDR2 SASEGT. For the CDR3, the DNA is TGTGCCAGCAGGGAAGGGTTCCTGAGGAATTCACCCCTCCACTTT. Translating gives CASREGFLRNSPLHF.

The chain couples TRBV18 to TRBJ1-5; no clear D. Germline V gives CDR1 KGHSH, CDR2 LQKENI. This CDR3 is built from 15 residues. Between the trimmed V and J ends, which lost 3 bases and 2 bases, there was a span of 11 bases. The CDR3 nucleotides are TGTGCCAGCTCACCTACGATCGTCCGCAATCAGCCCCAGCATTTT. It translates to CASSPTIVRNQPQHF.

CDR3 sequence (DNA): TGCGCCAGCAGCCCACTAGCAGGGGTGGGCACTGAAGCTTTCTTT. The encoded protein is CASSPLAGVGTEAFF. The chain couples TRBV4-1 to TRBJ1-1; D is perhaps TRBD1 (6 bases). The CDR3 is made up of 15 amino acids. V was shortened by 4 bases and J by 4 bases, with 16 bases between the two germline ends. CDR1 MGHRA and CDR2 YSYEKL come from the germline V gene.